The 23 T cell receptor beta chains presented below share a single source sample, sequenced in a study of T cells after posttransplantation cyclophosphamide. The repertoire was sequenced with immunoSEQ multiplex PCR; TCRdb's copy has only in-frame clones and lacks some. This sample has some 27,000 clones, with just over 85% found just once. Sequencing was done on a sample of PBMCs. These TCRs come from a man aged 50-59 years.

V gene TRBV6-5 combines with J gene TRBJ1-2; 8 bases line up with TRBD1. CDR3 length: 13 residues. In germline, CDR1 is MNHEY, CDR2 SVGAGI. The V segment lost 4 bases and the J segment 3 bases; nucleotides outside the gene matches: 1. In nucleotides, the CDR3 is TGTGCCAGCAGTTTGGACAGGGACTATGGCTACACCTTC. Protein sequence: CASSLDRDYGYTF.

This clone has a single count. Germline is not matched at one junction end, which may reflect a read error. The chain combines TRBV7-7 with TRBJ1-1, with D possibly matching TRBD1 (6 bases). The CDR3 length is 15 residues. Germline V gives CDR1 SSHAT, CDR2 FNYEAQ (reference sequence). CDR3 sequence: CASSTFRGWYTEAFF. The CDR3 DNA follows: TGTGCTAGCAGCACCTTTAGGGGGTGGTACACTGAAGCTTTCTTT.

The rearrangement links TRBV6-6 to TRBJ1-2; 7 bases are a match to TRBD1. With 2 bases clipped from V and 4 bases from J, the junction kept 7 bases outside the gene matches. Per germline, CDR1 MNHNY and CDR2 SVGAGI (reference sequence). CDR3 length equals 15 residues. The CDR3 sequence is CASSYAGTAPYGYTF. For the CDR3, the DNA is TGTGCCAGCAGTTACGCCGGGACAGCGCCCTATGGCTACACCTTC.

The chain links TRBV12-5 to TRBJ2-1; 10 bases agree with TRBD1. Germline values: CDR1 LGHNT, CDR2 FRNRAP. V lost 6 bases, J lost 5 bases, and 10 bases stayed unmatched. The CDR3 is 16 residues long. The DNA for the CDR3 is TGTGCTAGTGGCGACCGGGACAGGGGAGGAAACAATGAGCAGTTCTTC. Protein sequence: CASGDRDRGGNNEQFF.

V usage is TRBV5-1 and J usage is TRBJ2-3; D is perhaps TRBD2 (5 bases). The CDR3 length is 13 residues. V was trimmed by 5 bases and J by 4 bases, leaving 11 bases between them. Germline V gene lookup returns CDR1 SGHRS and CDR2 YFSETQ. CDR3 protein: CASSRGSADTQYF. CDR3 in DNA: TGCGCCAGCAGTCGGGGTTCCGCAGATACGCAGTATTTT.

The chain recombines TRBV11-3 with TRBJ2-5; D might be TRBD1 (6 bases). The germline V gene has CDR1 SGHNT and CDR2 YENEEA. The germline V and J ends were trimmed by 6 bases and 7 bases, with 15 bases remaining between them. The CDR3 consists of 13 residues. The CDR3 reads CASSQGGFTTQYF. Here the CDR3 DNA reads TGTGCCAGCAGTCAAGGGGGTTTCACGACCCAGTACTTC.

This clone has a handful of counts. This sequence joins TRBV6-1 and TRBJ1-1; 7 nucleotides line up with TRBD1. This CDR3 contains 13 residues. V lost 6 bases and J lost 6; bases outside the gene matches: 7. Per germline, CDR1 MNHNS and CDR2 SASEGT. CDR3 nucleotides: TGTGCCAGCAGACGACAGGGTACCGCTGAAGCTTTCTTT. It encodes CASRRQGTAEAFF.

V is TRBV5-1 and J is TRBJ2-3, with 8 bases identical to TRBD2. CDR3 length: 15 residues. Trimming removed 4 bases from V and 0 bases from J; junction bases left unmatched: 4. Looked up from germline, CDR1 is SGHRS and CDR2 is YFSETQ. The CDR3 DNA sequence: TGCGCCAGCAGCCTACTAGCGGAAAGCACAGATACGCAGTATTTT. Translating it yields CASSLLAESTDTQYF. Full variable domain (outside the CDR3, taken from reference TRBV5-1 and TRBJ2-3): KAGVTQTPRYLIKTRGQQVTLSCSPISGHRSVSWYQQTPGQGLQFLFEYFSETQRNKGNFPGRFSGRQFSNSRSEMNVSTLELGDSALYLCASSLLAESTDTQYFGPGTRLTVL.

The chain recombines TRBV6-1 with TRBJ1-1; D gene uncertain. The CDR3 consists of 10 residues. Germline V lookup: CDR1 MNHNS, CDR2 SASEGT. Deletions cut 5 bases from V and 5 bases from J, with 3 bases between. The CDR3 coding sequence is TGTGCCAGCAGTCGGACTGAAGCTTTCTTT. Translation: CASSRTEAFF.

This clone has only one observation. This chain joins TRBV9 and TRBJ1-1; D may be TRBD1 (5 bases). This CDR3 has 15 residues. Per the germline V gene, CDR1 is SGDLS and CDR2 is YYNGEE. The ends were cut back, 1 base at V and 4 bases at J, with 14 bases in the middle. Here the CDR3 DNA reads TGTGCCAGCAGCGTAAGGGCGGGGACCGGCACTGAAGCTTTCTTT. Its protein is CASSVRAGTGTEAFF.

This clone was recorded a few times. This rearrangement joins TRBV28 to TRBJ1-1, with D possibly TRBD1 on 6 matching bases. The CDR3 runs to 16 residues. V was shortened by 3 bases and J by 2 bases, with 16 bases between the two germline ends. In germline, CDR1 is MDHEN, CDR2 SYDVKM. CDR3 nucleotides: TGTGCCAGCAGTTTGGTTGGGGGGGCGGTAAACACTGAAGCTTTCTTT. This codes for CASSLVGGAVNTEAFF.

V usage is TRBV6-1 and J usage is TRBJ2-5, with 7 bases identical to TRBD2. The germline V gene encodes CDR1 MNHNS and CDR2 SASEGT. This CDR3 has 14 amino acids. Trimming at V came to 5 bases and at J to 2 bases, leaving 5 bases not matched to a gene. CDR3 sequence (DNA): TGTGCCAGCAGTTTGGGACTACCTCAAGAGACCCAGTACTTC. Its protein product is CASSLGLPQETQYF.

This chain joins TRBV15 and TRBJ1-3; no clear D gene. The length of the CDR3 is 14 residues. The V gene's germline CDR1 is LNHNV and CDR2 YYDKDF (reference sequence). Trimming shortened V by 0 bases and J by 7 bases, and 10 bases separated the two germline ends. The CDR3 sequence: CATSRERFTNTIYF. In DNA form, the CDR3 reads TGTGCCACCAGCAGAGAGCGGTTCACCAACACCATATATTTT. Drawing the rest from reference TRBV15 and TRBJ1-3, the complete variable domain is DAMVIQNPRYQVTQFGKPVTLSCSQTLNHNVMYWYQQKSSQAPKLLFHYYDKDFNNEADTPDNFQSRRPNTSFCFLDIRSPGLGDTAMYLCATSRERFTNTIYFGEGSWLTVV.

The V and J genes are TRBV13 and TRBJ2-3; D may be TRBD2 (6 bases). Trimming removed 5 bases from V and 0 bases from J, with 18 bases in between. In germline, CDR1 is PRHDT, CDR2 FYEKMQ (reference sequence). This CDR3 contains 17 residues. The CDR3 region has the DNA TGTGCCAGCAGCCCCGGGGACTTTGAAGCTAGCACAGATACGCAGTATTTT. Translated, it gives CASSPGDFEASTDTQYF. The full variable domain, its missing parts supplied by reference TRBV13 and TRBJ2-3, is AAGVIQSPRHLIKEKRETATLKCYPIPRHDTVYWYQQGPGQDPQFLISFYEKMQSDKGSIPDRFSAQQFSDYHSELNMSSLELGDSALYFCASSPGDFEASTDTQYFGPGTRLTVL.

The V gene is TRBV16, the J gene TRBJ2-5; tentative D call: TRBD1 (5 bases). There are 14 residues in the CDR3. Germline V gene sequence: CDR1 KGHSY, CDR2 FQNENV. V was clipped by 3 bases and J by 2 bases, with 10 bases between them. CDR3 region: CASSQQGEQETQYF. The CDR3 nucleotides read TGTGCCAGCAGCCAGCAGGGCGAACAAGAGACCCAGTACTTC.

V and J are TRBV5-4 and TRBJ1-1; 8 bases align to TRBD1. This CDR3 region has 15 residues. The germline gives CDR1 SGHNT, CDR2 YYREEE (reference sequence). V lost 5 bases, J lost 1 base, and 7 bases stayed unmatched. The DNA of the CDR3 is TGTGCCAGCAGTTACACCGGGACAGGGAACACTGAAGCTTTCTTT. Translation gives CASSYTGTGNTEAFF.

The chain combines TRBV11-3 with TRBJ2-7, with TRBD2 as a possible D gene (6 bases). With 3 bases removed from V and 1 base from J, the gap between germline ends came to 10 bases. The germline CDR1 and CDR2 sequences are SGHNT and YENEEA. CDR3 size: 14 residues. The CDR3 protein is CASSFGRGSYEQYF. CDR3 nucleotide sequence: TGTGCCAGCAGCTTCGGGCGGGGATCCTACGAGCAGTACTTC.

The rearrangement links TRBV5-1 to TRBJ2-7; TRBD1 might be the D (6 bases). V lost 4 bases and J lost 4, with 15 bases in between. The CDR3 has 14 amino acids. CDR1 and CDR2 (germline): SGHRS, YFSETQ. The CDR3 region has the DNA TGCGCCAGCAGCACACCAGACAGGTGGTACGAGCAGTACTTC. It codes for CASSTPDRWYEQYF.

This chain's CDR3 is CASSVFGGDHGYTF. DNA for the CDR3: TGTGCCAGCAGTGTATTTGGGGGGGATCATGGCTACACCTTC. The chain joins TRBV7-9 to TRBJ1-2, with D possibly TRBD1 on 5 matching bases. V was shortened by 6 bases and J by 6 bases, with 17 bases between the two germline ends. Germline CDR1 is SEHNR and CDR2 is FQNEAQ (reference sequence). This CDR3 is 14 amino acids long. Combining the CDR3 with reference TRBV7-9 and TRBJ1-2 gives the whole variable domain DTGVSQNPRHKITKRGQNVTFRCDPISEHNRLYWYRQTLGQGPEFLTYFQNEAQLEKSRLLSDRFSAERPKGSFSTLEIQRTEQGDSAMYLCASSVFGGDHGYTFGSGTRLTVV.

V is TRBV11-3 and J is TRBJ2-1; D might be TRBD2 (5 bases). Germline V gene data show CDR1 as SGHNT and CDR2 as YENEEA. V gave up 8 bases and J gave up 7 bases, with 12 bases separating them. This CDR3 has 12 residues. CDR3 region: CASLGRGNEQFF. In DNA form, the CDR3 reads TGTGCCAGCTTAGGGAGAGGAAATGAGCAGTTCTTC.

V is TRBV9 and J is TRBJ1-4; the D gene is possibly TRBD1 (6 bases). Looked up from germline, CDR1 is SGDLS and CDR2 is YYNGEE. The CDR3 sequence is 15 residues long. V was shortened by 4 bases and J by 5 bases, with 15 bases between the two germline ends. The CDR3 region is CASSTRQAQNEKLFF. The DNA of the CDR3 is TGTGCCAGCAGCACCCGACAGGCGCAGAATGAAAAACTGTTTTTT. Full variable domain (rest looked up from reference TRBV9 and TRBJ1-4): DSGVTQTPKHLITATGQRVTLRCSPRSGDLSVYWYQQSLDQGLQFLIQYYNGEERAKGNILERFSAQQFPDLHSELNLSSLELGDSALYFCASSTRQAQNEKLFFGSGTQLSVL.

J is TRBJ2-2 and V is TRBV10-3, with a weak D call TRBD1 (5 bases). The CDR3 loop spans 13 amino acids. Germline V gene data show CDR1 as ENHRY and CDR2 as SYGVKD. Trimming cost V 7 bases and J 7 bases, with 13 bases left between them. This CDR3 is CAIMGPIGGELFF. CDR3 in DNA: TGTGCCATCATGGGGCCAATAGGCGGGGAGCTGTTTTTT.

To note about this clone: At one of its ends the junction is not consistent with the germline gene, which may arise from a read error. Additional DNA sequences in this sample encode the identical CDR3. The chain recombines TRBV7-9 with TRBJ2-7; unclear D gene. The CDR3 spans 11 residues. Germline CDR1 SEHNR, CDR2 FQNEAQ (reference sequence). Here the CDR3 DNA reads TGCGCCAGCAGCTTAGTGCAGGAGCAGTACTTC. It specifies CASSLVQEQYF.